This TCR beta chain was captured by sequencing in a study of prognosis after radiotherapy for stage I lung cancer. In the study overall: All of the enrolled patients had stage I non-small cell lung cancer, and they joined between April 2018 and January 2019. Histology showed adenocarcinoma in approximately eleven patients versus squamous cell carcinoma in six or seven. Therapy that ran concurrently with stereotactic body radiotherapy was given to no patient.

This CDR3 spans 13 amino acids. In germline, CDR1 is MGHRA, CDR2 YSYEKL. A remark on this clonotype: The missing conserved phenylalanine or tryptophan at the end of this CDR3 makes a read error likely.

The TCR beta CDR3 region was amplified from genomic DNA, with two rounds of multiplex PCR being used for the amplification. First-round PCR used primers specific to each TRBV and TRBJ gene. TCRdb reanalysed the multiplex PCR reads using MiXCR and keeps one entry per CDR3 protein. Found here are 15,000 to 20,000 distinct CDR3 sequences, approximately 44% of them singletons; the top ten hold around two fifths. The TCR sequence derives from a donor at least 50 years old with non-small cell lung cancer. The chain is built from TRBV4-1 and TRBJ2-7; D gene uncertain. The sample was PBMCs, taken before or after stereotactic body radiation therapy (not recorded which). CDR3 sequence: CGSSQVWSYEQYL. DNA of the CDR3: TGCGGCAGCAGCCAAGTTTGGTCCTACGAGCAGTACCTC.